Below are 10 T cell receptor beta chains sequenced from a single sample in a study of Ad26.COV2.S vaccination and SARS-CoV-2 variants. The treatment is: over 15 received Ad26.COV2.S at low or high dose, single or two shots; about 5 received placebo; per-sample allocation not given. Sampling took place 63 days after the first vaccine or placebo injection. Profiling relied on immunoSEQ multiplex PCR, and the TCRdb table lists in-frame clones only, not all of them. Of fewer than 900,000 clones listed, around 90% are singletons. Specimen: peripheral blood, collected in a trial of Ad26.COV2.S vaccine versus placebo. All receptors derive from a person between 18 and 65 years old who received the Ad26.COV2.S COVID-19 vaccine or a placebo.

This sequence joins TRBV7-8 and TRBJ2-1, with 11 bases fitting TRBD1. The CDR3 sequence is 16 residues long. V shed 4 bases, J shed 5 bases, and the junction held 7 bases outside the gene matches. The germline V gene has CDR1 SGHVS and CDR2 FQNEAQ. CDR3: CASSSRDRGKNNEQFF. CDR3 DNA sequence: TGTGCCAGCAGCTCAAGGGACAGGGGGAAGAACAATGAGCAGTTCTTC. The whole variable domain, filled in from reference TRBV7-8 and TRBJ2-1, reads GAGVSQSPRYKVAKRGQDVALRCDPISGHVSLFWYQQALGQGPEFLTYFQNEAQLDKSGLPSDRFFAERPEGSVSTLKIQRTQQEDSAVYLCASSSRDRGKNNEQFFGPGTRLTVL.

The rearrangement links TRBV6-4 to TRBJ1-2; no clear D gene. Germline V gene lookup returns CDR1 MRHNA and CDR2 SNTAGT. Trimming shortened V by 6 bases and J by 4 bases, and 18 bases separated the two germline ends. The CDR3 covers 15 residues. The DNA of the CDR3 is TGTGCCAGCAGACGATGGCCAATTTCACTCTATGGCTACACCTTC. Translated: CASRRWPISLYGYTF.

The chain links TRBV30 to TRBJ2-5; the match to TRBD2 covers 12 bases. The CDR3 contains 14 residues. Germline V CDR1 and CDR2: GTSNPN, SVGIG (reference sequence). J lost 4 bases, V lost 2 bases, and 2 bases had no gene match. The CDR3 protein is CAWSWTSGVETQYF. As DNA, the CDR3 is TGTGCCTGGAGTTGGACTAGCGGGGTAGAGACCCAGTACTTC.

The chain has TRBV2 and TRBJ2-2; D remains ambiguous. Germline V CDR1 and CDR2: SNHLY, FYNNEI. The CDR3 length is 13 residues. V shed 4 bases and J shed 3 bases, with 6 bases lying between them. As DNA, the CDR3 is TGTGCCAGCAGTGCTACTTACACCGGGGAGCTGTTTTTT. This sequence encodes CASSATYTGELFF.

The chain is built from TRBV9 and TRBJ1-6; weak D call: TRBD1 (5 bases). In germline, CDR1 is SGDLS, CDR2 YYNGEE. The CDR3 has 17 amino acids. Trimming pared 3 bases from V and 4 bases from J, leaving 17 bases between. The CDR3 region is CASSDGQKGVYNSPLHF. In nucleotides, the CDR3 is TGTGCCAGCAGCGACGGCCAGAAAGGGGTATATAATTCACCCCTCCACTTT.

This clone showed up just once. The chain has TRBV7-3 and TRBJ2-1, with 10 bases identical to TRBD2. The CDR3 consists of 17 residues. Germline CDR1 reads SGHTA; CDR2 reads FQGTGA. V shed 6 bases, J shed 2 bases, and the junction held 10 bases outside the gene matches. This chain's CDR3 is CASRPSSGGGAYNEQFF. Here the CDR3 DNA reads TGTGCCAGCAGACCCTCTAGCGGGGGCGGCGCCTACAATGAGCAGTTCTTC.

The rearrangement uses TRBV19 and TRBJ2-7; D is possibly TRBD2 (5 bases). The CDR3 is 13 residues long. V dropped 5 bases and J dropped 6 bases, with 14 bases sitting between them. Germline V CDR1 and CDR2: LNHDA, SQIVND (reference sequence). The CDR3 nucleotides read TGTGCCAGTAGTTCCGCCCCGGGGTCCGAGCAGTACTTC. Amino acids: CASSSAPGSEQYF.

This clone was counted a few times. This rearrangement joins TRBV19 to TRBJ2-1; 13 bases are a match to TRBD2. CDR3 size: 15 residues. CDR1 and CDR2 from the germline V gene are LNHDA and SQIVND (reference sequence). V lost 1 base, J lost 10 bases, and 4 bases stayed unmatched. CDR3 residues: CASSIAETSGREQFF. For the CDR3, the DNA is TGTGCCAGTAGTATAGCCGAGACTAGCGGGAGGGAGCAGTTCTTC.

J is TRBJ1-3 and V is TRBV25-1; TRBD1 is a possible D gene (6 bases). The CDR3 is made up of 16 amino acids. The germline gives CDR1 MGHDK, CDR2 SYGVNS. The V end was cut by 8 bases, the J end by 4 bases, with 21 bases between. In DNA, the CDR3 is TGTGCCAGCTCGCTTACCGGGACACAAACCGGAAACACCATATATTTT. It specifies CASSLTGTQTGNTIYF.

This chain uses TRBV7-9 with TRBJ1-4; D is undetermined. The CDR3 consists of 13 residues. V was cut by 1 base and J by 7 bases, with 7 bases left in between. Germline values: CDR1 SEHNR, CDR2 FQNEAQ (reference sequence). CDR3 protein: CASSLGEGEKLFF. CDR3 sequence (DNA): TGTGCCAGCAGCTTAGGAGAGGGTGAAAAACTGTTTTTT.